The next 7 T cell receptor beta chains were all read from a single sample in a study of PD-1 blockade in classical Hodgkin lymphoma (dated by TCRdb to 2019 to 2021). Libraries were constructed by the immunoSEQ multiplex PCR assay. This is the immuneACCESS table as TCRdb keeps it, with only in-frame sequences that have V and J called. A part of the clones is gone; compared with another copy, unresolved V genes explain less than half, and the rest is unexplained. A total of 75,000 to 100,000 clones appear in this sample, over 70% of them only once. The ten largest clones take up more than 9% of the sample. The label giving this sample's time point can be read as: cycle 1 day 1 (C1D1), immediately before nivolumab initiation. Every trial patient had relapsed following autologous stem cell transplantation, and prior brentuximab vedotin exposure was what differed among cohorts A, B and C. The sequences come from peripheral blood mononuclear cells (PBMCs), collected at baseline. These receptor sequences come from a human donor with classical Hodgkin lymphoma.

V is TRBV15 and J is TRBJ2-5, with 8 nucleotides matching TRBD1. The CDR3 sequence is 16 residues long. Losses at the gene ends were 2 bases for V and 4 bases for J; bases not matched to a gene: 9. Germline CDR1 reads LNHNV; CDR2 reads YYDKDF (reference sequence). CDR3 sequence reads: CATSRPPPGQGETQYF. The CDR3 nucleotides are TGTGCCACCAGCAGACCTCCCCCCGGACAGGGAGAGACCCAGTACTTC.

The V call is TRBV11-2, the J call TRBJ2-1; D unresolved. CDR1 and CDR2 (germline): SGHAT, FQNNGV. V was clipped by 0 bases and J by 5 bases, with 11 bases between them. The CDR3 is made up of 15 amino acids. The CDR3 coding sequence is TGTGCCAGCAGCTTAGAAATTGGGCAAAACAATGAGCAGTTCTTC. Amino acids: CASSLEIGQNNEQFF.

This clone has more than one count but fewer than ten. This chain links TRBV5-1 with TRBJ2-3; 14 nucleotides match TRBD2. This CDR3 spans 16 amino acids. The J segment lost 4 bases and the V segment lost 3 bases, leaving 4 bases of the junction unmatched. Germline CDR1 and CDR2: SGHRS and YFSETQ. The chain's CDR3 is CASSSRLAGGPDTQYF. DNA for the CDR3: TGCGCCAGCAGCTCCCGACTAGCGGGAGGGCCAGATACGCAGTATTTT.

This clone was seen only once. The chain employs TRBV5-6 and TRBJ2-1; tentative D call: TRBD2 (5 bases). The CDR3 sequence is 14 residues long. Germline V lookup: CDR1 SGHDT, CDR2 YYEEEE. V gave up 0 bases and J gave up 3 bases, with 7 bases separating them. The DNA for the CDR3 is TGTGCCAGCAGCTTGGTAAGCGGCTACAATGAGCAGTTCTTC. The encoded protein is CASSLVSGYNEQFF.

This clone was counted once. The chain uses TRBV6-5 and TRBJ1-1, with a weak D call TRBD1 (6 bases). Trimming left V 2 bases short and J 3 bases short, with 16 bases between. CDR3 size: 16 residues. The germline CDR1 and CDR2 sequences are MNHEY and SVGAGI. As DNA, the CDR3 is TGTGCCAGCAGTTACCGCAAAGGGGGTATTGACACTGAAGCTTTCTTT. Translation gives CASSYRKGGIDTEAFF.

This clone was seen a single time. The genes are TRBV6-6 and TRBJ1-1; no clear D. With 3 bases removed from V and 5 bases from J, the gap between germline ends came to 10 bases. This CDR3 comprises 13 residues. The germline V gene has CDR1 MNHNY and CDR2 SVGAGI (reference sequence). CDR3 in amino acids: CASSYKRDTEAFF. The CDR3 DNA reads TGTGCCAGCAGTTATAAGAGGGATACTGAAGCTTTCTTT.

The chain has TRBV6-5 and TRBJ2-5; the D is unclear. The CDR3 is 14 amino acids. Trimming removed 6 bases at V and 5 bases at J, with 16 bases between. Looked up from germline, CDR1 is MNHEY and CDR2 is SVGAGI. CDR3 coding DNA: TGTGCCAGCAGAGGGTTAGGACCGGCCGAGACCCAGTACTTC. As protein: CASRGLGPAETQYF.